This TCR beta chain was sequenced in a study of OX40 agonist ivuxolimab in advanced cancers. On this clone: Its antigen is not known.

This CDR3 region has 14 residues. V shed 6 bases and J 6 bases; nucleotides not matched to a gene: 3. Germline CDR1 reads MNHEY; CDR2 reads SVGAGI. Profiling relied on immunoSEQ multiplex PCR, and the TCRdb table lists in-frame clones only, not all of them. The sample shows roughly 8,000 clones, approximately 70% of them seen only once. General study results and limits: Clonal expansion among partial responders at 0.1-3.0 mg/kg ranked near the lowest.

The receptor was isolated from an adult with an advanced solid tumor such as melanoma, head and neck, liver or kidney cancer. The material was CD4+ or CD8+ T cells sorted from blood, obtained in a trial of the OX40 agonist ivuxolimab. The V and J genes are TRBV6-5 and TRBJ2-4; 12 nucleotides line up with TRBD1. CDR3 region: CASSGTGGGNIQYF. The CDR3, as DNA: TGTGCCAGCAGCGGGACAGGGGGCGGAAACATTCAGTACTTC.